The sequence of this T cell receptor (beta chain) was determined in a study of T cells in localized non-small cell lung cancer. The CDR3 has 18 residues. The V segment lost 0 bases and the J segment 6 bases; nucleotides outside the gene matches: 13. TCRdb keeps only in-frame clones here, not all; method: immunoSEQ multiplex PCR. The repertoire holds about 2,600 clones, with around 28% as singletons. A remark on this clone: Its antigen is unknown.

The study, taken as a whole, reports: In adjacent lung appeared a median around 59 of the top 100 tumor clones. Exceeding tumor, uninvolved adjacent lung had the highest T cell clonality.

The sequence came from a male donor at least 60 years old with stage II squamous cell lung carcinoma. The material was lung tumor tissue, obtained before any cancer treatment. V usage is TRBV6-7 and J usage is TRBJ1-4, with 7 bases lining up with TRBD1. TRBV6-7 is noted as an ORF with a role that remains uncertain. CDR3 bases: TGTGCCAGCAGTTACTCGAACAACCGGGACAGACTATATGAAAAACTGTTTTTT. It codes for CASSYSNNRDRLYEKLFF.